This T cell receptor beta chain was identified in a study of control samples from healthy donors and cancer patients (dated by TCRdb to the early 2020s). Preparation of the library involved the immunoSEQ multiplex PCR assay. The table was pulled from immuneACCESS by TCRdb, which kept in-frame rearrangements only. Such tables lose some clones; where checked, under half of the loss comes from unresolved V genes, and the rest has no known cause. For this sample there are approximately 170,000 clones; over 85% appear just once. The ten top clones hold approximately 4% of the sample. A word on this clone: Its antigen specificity is not known. One end of the junction is discordant with germline, which a read error may explain.

Sequenced sample: blood. This sequence originates from a woman aged 60-70 years in good health.

DNA sequence: TGTGCCAGCAGCGAAGAGACCACTCGGGACTACGAGCAGTACTTC. It codes for CASSEETTRDYEQYF. The chain is assembled from TRBV6-1 and TRBJ2-7, with TRBD2 perhaps the D gene, on 5 matching bases. The CDR3 covers 15 residues, taking in both the cysteine and the phenylalanine. The read is trimmed to its CDR3 DNA, 45 bases read in frame from base 1. Reading the germline V gene gives CDR1 MNHNS and CDR2 SASEGT.